Shown below are 21 T cell receptor beta chains from a single sample sequenced in a study of identical twins. TCRdb reprocessed the 5' RACE reads via MiXCR and lists one record per CDR3 protein. The sample carries around 1.7 million distinct CDR3 sequences, less than 35% recorded once. Material: cord blood. The receptors originated from a newborn girl in good health.

In this sample, this clonotype turned up a few times. The chain recombines TRBV9 with TRBJ1-5; D is ambiguous. CDR1 is SGDLS and CDR2 is YYNGEE in the germline V gene. The CDR3 length is 16 residues. Trimming removed 2 bases at V and 5 bases at J, with 17 bases between. The CDR3 nucleotides read TGTGCCAGCAGCGTGGAGCGTAAAGGGTTGGATCAGCCCCAGCATTTT. Translation: CASSVERKGLDQPQHF. The variable domain in full, completed from reference TRBV9 and TRBJ1-5, reads DSGVTQTPKHLITATGQRVTLRCSPRSGDLSVYWYQQSLDQGLQFLIQYYNGEERAKGNILERFSAQQFPDLHSELNLSSLELGDSALYFCASSVERKGLDQPQHFGDGTRLSIL.

This clonotype was picked up a small number of times. The CDR3 sequence: CAWTSGYEQYF. DNA of the CDR3: TGTGCCTGGACCTCGGGGTACGAGCAGTACTTC. The rearrangement links TRBV30 to TRBJ2-7; TRBD2 is a possible D gene (5 bases). This CDR3 contains 11 residues. Per the germline V gene, CDR1 is GTSNPN and CDR2 is SVGIG (reference sequence). V dropped 4 bases and J dropped 4 bases, with 8 bases sitting between them.

This clonotype came up a few times. This rearrangement joins TRBV7-8 to TRBJ2-1; 7 positions match TRBD2. Germline-derived CDR1 and CDR2 are SGHVS and FQNEAQ. The CDR3 extends over 16 amino acids. Trimming removed 5 bases from V and 5 bases from J; junction bases left unmatched: 12. For the CDR3, the DNA is TGTGCCAGCAGCACCCTGAAGGGAGCGGGGCACAATGAGCAGTTCTTC. Translating it yields CASSTLKGAGHNEQFF.

This clonotype showed up just a few times. The J gene is TRBJ1-5, the V gene TRBV3-1; 11 bases align to TRBD1. The junction had 6 bases not matched to a gene; V was cut back by 4 bases and J by 7 bases. The CDR3 extends over 15 amino acids. The germline V gene has CDR1 LGHDT and CDR2 YNNKEL (reference sequence). CDR3 residues: CASSRSGTGGQPQHF. The CDR3 DNA follows: TGTGCCAGCAGCCGCTCCGGGACAGGGGGACAGCCCCAGCATTTT.

The chain employs TRBV5-1 and TRBJ2-7; D is possibly TRBD1 or TRBD2 (5 bases each). V lost 5 bases and J 3 bases, leaving 12 bases between the germline ends. Germline V CDR1 and CDR2: SGHRS, YFSETQ. CDR3 length: 13 residues. The CDR3, as DNA: TGCGCCAGCAGATTAGGGACGAGCTACGAGCAGTACTTC. Residues: CASRLGTSYEQYF.

This clonotype has more than one count but fewer than ten. The chain joins TRBV13 to TRBJ2-7, with a weak D call TRBD1 (6 bases). The CDR3 spans 14 residues. With 5 bases removed from V and 2 bases from J, the gap between germline ends came to 13 bases. Germline V lookup: CDR1 PRHDT, CDR2 FYEKMQ (reference sequence). CDR3 sequence reads: CASSPRDKAYEQYF. CDR3 DNA: TGTGCCAGCAGCCCCCGGGACAAAGCCTACGAGCAGTACTTC.

The table lists this clonotype with a few counts. J is TRBJ1-1 and V is TRBV29-1, with D possibly being TRBD1 (5 bases). Germline loops: CDR1 SQVTM, CDR2 ANQGSEA. Trimming stripped 4 bases from V and 1 base from J, with 13 bases between. The CDR3 has 14 amino acids. The DNA of the CDR3 is TGCAGCGTTGGTGGGGGGTCAAAGAACACTGAAGCTTTCTTT. It translates to CSVGGGSKNTEAFF.

The chain has TRBV7-2 and TRBJ2-1, with TRBD1 identical over 8 bases. The ends lost 5 bases at V and 7 bases at J; junction bases unmatched: 10. The CDR3 sequence is 15 residues long. CDR1 is SGHTA, CDR2 FQGNSA, per germline. Written as DNA, the CDR3 is TGTGCCAGCAGCACCCGGACAGGGCATTTAAATGAGCAGTTCTTC. Its protein product is CASSTRTGHLNEQFF.

This clonotype was picked up a small number of times. This chain links TRBV5-1 with TRBJ2-5; D call uncertain. The germline V gene encodes CDR1 SGHRS and CDR2 YFSETQ. With 0 bases removed from V and 5 bases from J, the gap between germline ends came to 14 bases. The length of the CDR3 is 15 residues. The CDR3 sequence is CASSLAGPERETQYF. The CDR3 DNA reads as TGCGCCAGCAGCTTGGCAGGACCAGAACGGGAGACCCAGTACTTC.

The chain is built from TRBV12-5 and TRBJ1-2, with TRBD1 identical over 9 bases. V was clipped by 4 bases and J by 6 bases; unmatched bases: 3. The CDR3 extends over 13 amino acids. Germline V gene sequence: CDR1 LGHNT, CDR2 FRNRAP. CDR3 nucleotide sequence: TGTGCTAGTGGTTCGGGACAGGGCAATGGCTACACCTTC. It encodes CASGSGQGNGYTF.

The chain uses TRBV29-1 and TRBJ1-1, with D tentatively TRBD1 (5 bases). The CDR3 spans 13 residues. Trimming took off 3 bases at V and 1 base at J, with 9 bases between the two ends. From germline, CDR1 is SQVTM and CDR2 ANQGSEA. CDR3 sequence (DNA): TGCAGCGTTGATGACAGACCGAACACTGAAGCTTTCTTT. Its protein product is CSVDDRPNTEAFF.

The rearrangement uses TRBV4-1 and TRBJ2-3, with 7 nucleotides matching TRBD2. Germline V gene sequence: CDR1 MGHRA, CDR2 YSYEKL. The junction had 23 bases not matched to a gene; V was cut back by 4 bases and J by 7 bases. The CDR3 is 19 residues long. The CDR3 region is CASSRSSGRAGVEGHTQYF. The CDR3 bases are TGCGCCAGCAGCCGCTCCTCCGGGCGGGCGGGAGTAGAAGGACATACGCAGTATTTT.

This clonotype was counted a few times. V and J are TRBV6-2 or TRBV6-3 and TRBJ2-1; 9 bases are shared with TRBD2. The CDR3 contains 18 residues. V was clipped by 2 bases and J by 0 bases; unmatched bases: 8. CDR1 and CDR2 from the germline V gene are MNHEY and SVGEGT. CDR3 sequence reads: CASSYGPPSGDSYNEQFF. CDR3 bases: TGTGCCAGCAGTTACGGCCCTCCTAGCGGGGACTCCTACAATGAGCAGTTCTTC.

This clonotype showed up just a few times. The rearrangement uses TRBV29-1 and TRBJ2-5; D unclear. Trimming removed 7 bases at V and 6 bases at J, with 15 bases between. CDR3 length: 12 residues. The germline V gene has CDR1 SQVTM and CDR2 ANQGSEA. In DNA form, the CDR3 reads TGCAGCGCAATGTTGAAGTCGAAGACCCAGTACTTC. It codes for CSAMLKSKTQYF. Based on the CDR3 plus reference TRBV29-1 and TRBJ2-5, the full variable domain is SAVISQKPSRDICQRGTSLTIQCQVDSQVTMMFWYRQQPGQSLTLIATANQGSEATYESGFVIDKFPISRPNLTFSTLTVSNMSPEDSSIYLCSAMLKSKTQYFGPGTRLLVL.

This clonotype was counted a few times. The rearrangement links TRBV4-1 to TRBJ2-3, with D perhaps matching TRBD1 or TRBD2 (6 bases each). Looked up from germline, CDR1 is MGHRA and CDR2 is YSYEKL. The V and J ends lost 4 bases and 6 bases respectively, with 23 bases between them. CDR3 length: 17 amino acids. The CDR3 sequence: CASSPHKGETRWDTQYF. DNA of the CDR3: TGCGCCAGCAGCCCCCACAAGGGGGAGACTAGATGGGATACGCAGTATTTT.

This chain uses TRBV13 with TRBJ1-2; D is ambiguous. The CDR3 is 13 amino acids. CDR1 PRHDT and CDR2 FYEKMQ come from the germline V gene (reference sequence). The V gene lost 5 bases and the J gene lost 5 bases, with 12 bases spanning the gap. CDR3 sequence reads: CASSASTGYGYTF. The CDR3 DNA follows: TGTGCCAGCAGCGCATCGACGGGATATGGCTACACCTTC.

The chain has TRBV20-1 and TRBJ1-2, with a weak D call TRBD1 (5 bases). Trimming left V 6 bases short and J 4 bases short, with 15 bases between. This CDR3 contains 13 residues. The V gene's germline CDR1 is DFQATT and CDR2 SNEGSKA (reference sequence). The CDR3 bases are TGCAGTGCCCGAGGCAGGGAACCCTATGGCTACACCTTC. This sequence encodes CSARGREPYGYTF.

As to this clonotype: The junction departs from germline at one end; a sequencing error may be responsible. This chain links TRBV10-2 with TRBJ1-6, with D tentatively TRBD1 (6 bases). The CDR3 covers 15 residues. Germline V gene lookup returns CDR1 WSHSY and CDR2 SAAADI. DNA of the CDR3: TGCGCCAGCAGACTAGCGGGGGGCAACCATTCACCCCACCACTTT. Its translation: CASRLAGGNHSPHHF.

The rearrangement joins TRBV27 to TRBJ2-5; 8 bases are shared with TRBD1. The J call may be in error: the DNA end matches TRBJ2-7 better. The CDR3 runs 14 residues. Germline V gives CDR1 MNHEY, CDR2 SMNVEV (reference sequence). The CDR3 sequence is CASSLTRTGREQYF. In DNA form, the CDR3 reads TGTGCCAGCAGTTTAACCAGGACAGGGCGCGAGCAGTACTTC.

The CDR3: CASSHRSSSGGPGYNEQFF. The CDR3 DNA reads as TGCGCCAGCAGCCATCGATCTTCTAGCGGGGGGCCGGGCTACAATGAGCAGTTCTTC. The chain is built from TRBV4-1 and TRBJ2-1; TRBD2 matches 11 bases. Losses at the gene ends were 3 bases for V and 3 bases for J; bases not matched to a gene: 13. The length of the CDR3 is 19 residues. From germline, CDR1 is MGHRA and CDR2 YSYEKL.

A few counts support this clonotype. The CDR3 region is CASGYRGNTIYF. The DNA for the CDR3 is TGTGCCAGCGGTTATCGGGGAAACACCATATATTTT. The chain links TRBV7-2 to TRBJ1-3; no firm D call. Trimming took off 8 bases at V and 4 bases at J, with 9 bases between the two ends. The CDR3 has 12 amino acids. Germline V gene data show CDR1 as SGHTA and CDR2 as FQGNSA.